The source of this TCR beta chain is a study of Ad26.COV2.S vaccination and SARS-CoV-2 variants. Treatment: roughly 18 received Ad26.COV2.S at low or high dose, single or two shots; five or six received placebo; per-sample allocation not given. Sampling occurred on day 63 after the first vaccine or placebo injection. Germline V gives CDR1 SEHNR, CDR2 FQNEAQ (reference sequence). The CDR3 runs to 15 residues. Trimming took off 2 bases at V and 8 bases at J, with 15 bases between the two ends. Clones were read by immunoSEQ multiplex PCR, and TCRdb kept only the in-frame ones, dropping some. Of 300,000 to 350,000 clones listed, 90% are singletons.

This clonotype originated in a person aged 18 to 65 who received the Ad26.COV2.S COVID-19 vaccine or a placebo. This sample comprised peripheral blood, obtained in a trial of Ad26.COV2.S vaccine versus placebo. The chain uses TRBV7-9 and TRBJ2-2; D tentatively reads TRBD1 or TRBD2 (5 bases each). This chain's CDR3 is CASSLPGPSPGELFF. CDR3 coding DNA: TGTGCCAGCAGCTTACCGGGACCGTCACCGGGGGAGCTGTTTTTT.